One sample yielded the 7 T cell receptor beta chains listed below, sequenced in a study of blood T cell repertoires in COVID-19. Repertoires were generated with immunoSEQ multiplex PCR, while TCRdb's copy carries only in-frame clones and drops some. The sample lists about 160,000 clones; approximately 82% were seen once. The sample was peripheral blood. Receptor source: a woman aged 80 or older with acute or convalescent COVID-19.

This chain links TRBV27 with TRBJ2-5; 7 nucleotides align to TRBD1. The CDR3 has 14 amino acids. CDR1 is MNHEY, CDR2 SMNVEV, per germline (reference sequence). J lost 5 bases, V lost 5 bases, and 8 bases had no gene match. The CDR3 region is CASSNTGVWETQYF. The CDR3 nucleotides read TGTGCCAGCAGTAACACAGGGGTTTGGGAGACCCAGTACTTC.

The chain uses TRBV5-6 and TRBJ1-2, with D perhaps TRBD1 (5 bases). The CDR3 spans 15 residues. The V end was cut by 0 bases, the J end by 5 bases, with 14 bases between. CDR1 is SGHDT and CDR2 is YYEEEE in the germline V gene. Here the CDR3 DNA reads TGTGCCAGCAGCTTGGTAGCAGGGCTTGGGTATGGCTACACCTTC. Protein: CASSLVAGLGYGYTF.

The chain combines TRBV12-5 with TRBJ2-1; 7 bases fit TRBD1. With 7 bases clipped from V and 7 bases from J, the junction kept 4 bases outside the gene matches. Germline lookup yields CDR1 LGHNT and CDR2 FRNRAP. The CDR3 totals 12 residues. CDR3 loop: CASEGGWNEQFF. DNA for the CDR3: TGTGCTAGTGAAGGGGGCTGGAATGAGCAGTTCTTC.

A word on this clone: Other DNA variants within this sample encode the same CDR3. The CDR3 region has the DNA TGTGCCAGCTCACCACCTGGAGACGCTGAAAAACTGTTTTTT. Its protein is CASSPPGDAEKLFF. The rearrangement uses TRBV18 and TRBJ1-4; unclear D gene. Trimming cost V 0 bases and J 7 bases, with 9 bases left between them. Germline loops: CDR1 KGHSH, CDR2 LQKENI. The CDR3 contains 14 residues. Using reference TRBV18 and TRBJ1-4 for the parts outside the CDR3, the full variable domain is NAGVMQNPRHLVRRRGQEARLRCSPMKGHSHVYWYRQLPEEGLKFMVYLQKENIIDESGMPKERFSAEFPKEGPSILRIQQVVRGDSAAYFCASSPPGDAEKLFFGSGTQLSVL.

This chain uses TRBV2 with TRBJ1-2, with D possibly matching TRBD1 (5 bases). This CDR3 is 11 amino acids long. V was pared by 11 bases and J by 4 bases, with 11 bases between. From germline, CDR1 is SNHLY and CDR2 FYNNEI. The CDR3 here is CADSQGYGYTF. The CDR3 DNA is TGTGCCGACAGTCAGGGCTATGGCTACACCTTC.

Worth noting for this clone: This sample includes further DNA sequences coding for the same CDR3. This sequence joins TRBV27 and TRBJ2-1; no firm D call. This CDR3 comprises 14 residues. Trimming stripped 3 bases from V and 0 bases from J, with 6 bases between. Looked up from germline, CDR1 is MNHEY and CDR2 is SMNVEV (reference sequence). For the CDR3, the DNA is TGTGCCAGCAGTTTGTCATTCTCCTACAATGAGCAGTTCTTC. Translated: CASSLSFSYNEQFF.

The V call is TRBV19, the J call TRBJ2-1; D might be TRBD2 (6 bases). V shed 4 bases and J shed 6 bases, with 16 bases lying between them. Germline lookup yields CDR1 LNHDA and CDR2 SQIVND (reference sequence). This CDR3 contains 15 residues. The CDR3 sequence: CASSRTGEKGNEQFF. In DNA, the CDR3 is TGTGCCAGTAGTAGGACGGGGGAGAAAGGCAATGAGCAGTTCTTC.